This TCR beta chain was sequenced during a study of blood T cell repertoires in COVID-19. The repertoire was sequenced with immunoSEQ multiplex PCR; TCRdb's copy has only in-frame clones and lacks some. The table lists 130,000 to 150,000 clones, approximately 88% of them singletons. This CDR3 is 16 amino acids long. Germline lookup yields CDR1 SGHRS and CDR2 YFSETQ. The J segment lost 0 bases and the V segment lost 4 bases, leaving 3 bases of the junction unmatched. The rearrangement links TRBV5-1 to TRBJ2-1; 11 bases line up with TRBD2. The material sequenced was PBMCs or T cells enriched from blood (not recorded which). The source is a woman younger than 45 with acute COVID-19. Here the CDR3 DNA reads TGCGCCAGCAGCGGGACTAGCGGTAACTCCTACAATGAGCAGTTCTTC. Translation: CASSGTSGNSYNEQFF.